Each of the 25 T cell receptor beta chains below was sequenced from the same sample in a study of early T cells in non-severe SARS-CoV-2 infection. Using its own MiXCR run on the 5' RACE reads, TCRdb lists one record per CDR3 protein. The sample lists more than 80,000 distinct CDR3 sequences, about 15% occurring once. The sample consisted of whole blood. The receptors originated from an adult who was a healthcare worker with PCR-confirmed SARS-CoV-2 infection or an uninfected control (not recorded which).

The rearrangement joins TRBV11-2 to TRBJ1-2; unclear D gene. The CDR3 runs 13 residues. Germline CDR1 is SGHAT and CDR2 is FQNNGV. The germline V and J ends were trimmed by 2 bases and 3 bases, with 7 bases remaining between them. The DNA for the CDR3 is TGTGCCAGCAGCTTAAGCCGGTACTATGGCTACACCTTC. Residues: CASSLSRYYGYTF.

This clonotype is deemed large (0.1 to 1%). The CDR3 region has the DNA TGTGCCAGCAGCGTAGGAGAACCTAACTATGGCTACACCTTC. Its protein is CASSVGEPNYGYTF. V gene TRBV9 combines with J gene TRBJ1-2; no clear D. From germline, CDR1 is SGDLS and CDR2 YYNGEE. Trimming took 0 bases from V and 0 from J, leaving 6 bases between them. This CDR3 has 14 amino acids.

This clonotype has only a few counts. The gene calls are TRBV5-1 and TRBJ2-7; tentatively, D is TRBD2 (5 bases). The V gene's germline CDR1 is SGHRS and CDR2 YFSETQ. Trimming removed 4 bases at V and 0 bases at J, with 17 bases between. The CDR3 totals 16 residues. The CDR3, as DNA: TGCGCCAGCAGCCCCGGGCCCCGCGAGGGCTCCTACGAGCAGTACTTC. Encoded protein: CASSPGPREGSYEQYF. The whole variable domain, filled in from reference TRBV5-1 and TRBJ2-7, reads KAGVTQTPRYLIKTRGQQVTLSCSPISGHRSVSWYQQTPGQGLQFLFEYFSETQRNKGNFPGRFSGRQFSNSRSEMNVSTLELGDSALYLCASSPGPREGSYEQYFGPGTRLTVT.

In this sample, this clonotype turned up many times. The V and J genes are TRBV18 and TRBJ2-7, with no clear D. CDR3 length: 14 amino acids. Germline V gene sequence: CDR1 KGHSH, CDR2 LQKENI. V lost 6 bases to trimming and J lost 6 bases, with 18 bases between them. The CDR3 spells CASSPGTLRAEQYF. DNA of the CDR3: TGTGCCAGCTCTCCAGGAACGCTACGGGCCGAGCAGTACTTC.

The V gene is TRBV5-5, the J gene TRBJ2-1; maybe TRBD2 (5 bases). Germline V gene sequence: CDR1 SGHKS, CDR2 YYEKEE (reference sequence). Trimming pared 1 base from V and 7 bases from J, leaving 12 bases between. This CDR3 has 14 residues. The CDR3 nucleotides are TGTGCCAGCAGCTTGTCGCGAGGGCCAAATGAGCAGTTCTTC. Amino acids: CASSLSRGPNEQFF.

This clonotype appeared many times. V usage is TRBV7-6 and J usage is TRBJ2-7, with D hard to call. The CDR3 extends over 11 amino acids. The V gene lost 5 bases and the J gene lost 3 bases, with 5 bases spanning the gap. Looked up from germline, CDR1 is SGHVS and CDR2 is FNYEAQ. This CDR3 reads CASSPRYEQYF. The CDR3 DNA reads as TGTGCCAGCAGCCCGCGCTACGAGCAGTACTTC. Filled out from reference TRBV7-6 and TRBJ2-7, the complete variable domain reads GAGVSQSPRYKVTKRGQDVALRCDPISGHVSLYWYRQALGQGPEFLTYFNYEAQQDKSGLPNDRFSAERPEGSISTLTIQRTEQRDSAMYRCASSPRYEQYFGPGTRLTVT.

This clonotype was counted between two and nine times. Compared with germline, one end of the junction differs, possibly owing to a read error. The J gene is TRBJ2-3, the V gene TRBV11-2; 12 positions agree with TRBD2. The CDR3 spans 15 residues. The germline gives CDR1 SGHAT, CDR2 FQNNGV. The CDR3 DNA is TGTGCCAGCACCTTAACTAGCGGGAGGACAGATACGCAGTATTTT. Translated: CASTLTSGRTDTQYF.

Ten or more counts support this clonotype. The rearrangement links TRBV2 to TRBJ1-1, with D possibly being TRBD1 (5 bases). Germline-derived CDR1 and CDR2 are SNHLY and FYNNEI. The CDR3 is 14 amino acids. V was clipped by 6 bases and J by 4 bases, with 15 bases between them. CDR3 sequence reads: CASRDTQGLTEAFF. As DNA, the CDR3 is TGTGCCAGCAGGGATACGCAGGGTCTCACTGAAGCTTTCTTT. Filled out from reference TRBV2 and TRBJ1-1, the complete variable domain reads EPEVTQTPSHQVTQMGQEVILRCVPISNHLYFYWYRQILGQKVEFLVSFYNNEISEKSEIFDDQFSVERPDGSNFTLKIRSTKLEDSAMYFCASRDTQGLTEAFFGQGTRLTVV.

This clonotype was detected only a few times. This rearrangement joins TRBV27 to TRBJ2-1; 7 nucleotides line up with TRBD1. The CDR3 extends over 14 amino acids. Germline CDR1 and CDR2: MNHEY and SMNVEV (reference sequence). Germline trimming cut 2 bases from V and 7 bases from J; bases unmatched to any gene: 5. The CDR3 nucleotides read TGTGCCAGCAGTTTAGGGACAGTGAAGAATGAGCAGTTCTTC. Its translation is CASSLGTVKNEQFF.

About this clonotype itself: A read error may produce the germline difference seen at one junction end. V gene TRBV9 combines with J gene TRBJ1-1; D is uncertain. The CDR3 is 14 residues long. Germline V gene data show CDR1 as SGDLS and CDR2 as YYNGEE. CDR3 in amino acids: CASSVEVLNSEAFF. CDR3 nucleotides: TGTGCCAGCAGCGTGGAGGTACTGAACTCTGAAGCTTTCTTT.

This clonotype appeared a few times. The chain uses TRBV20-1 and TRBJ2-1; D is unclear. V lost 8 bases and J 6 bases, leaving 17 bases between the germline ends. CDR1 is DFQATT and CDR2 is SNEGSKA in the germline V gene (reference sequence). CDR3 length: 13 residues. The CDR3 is CSRSQPNLNEQFF. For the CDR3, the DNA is TGCAGTAGATCCCAACCGAACCTCAATGAGCAGTTCTTC.

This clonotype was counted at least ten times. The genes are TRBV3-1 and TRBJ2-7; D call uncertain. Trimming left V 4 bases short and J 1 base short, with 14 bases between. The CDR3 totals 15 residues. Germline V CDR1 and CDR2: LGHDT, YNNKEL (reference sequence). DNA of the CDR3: TGTGCCAGCAGCCGTAGCTTCTCCGGGTCCTACGAGCAGTACTTC. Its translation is CASSRSFSGSYEQYF.

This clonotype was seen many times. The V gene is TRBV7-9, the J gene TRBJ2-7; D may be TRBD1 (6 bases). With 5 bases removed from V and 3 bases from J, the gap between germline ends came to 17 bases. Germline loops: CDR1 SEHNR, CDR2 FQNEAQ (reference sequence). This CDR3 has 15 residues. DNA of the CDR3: TGTGCCAGCAGCCGAACAGGGAGAATCAGCTACGAGCAGTACTTC. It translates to CASSRTGRISYEQYF. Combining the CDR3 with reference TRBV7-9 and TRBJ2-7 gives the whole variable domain DTGVSQNPRHKITKRGQNVTFRCDPISEHNRLYWYRQTLGQGPEFLTYFQNEAQLEKSRLLSDRFSAERPKGSFSTLEIQRTEQGDSAMYLCASSRTGRISYEQYFGPGTRLTVT.

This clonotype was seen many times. The CDR3, as DNA: TGTGCCAGCACCCCGGATCGGGGCATGAACACTGAAGCTTTCTTT. It is translated as CASTPDRGMNTEAFF. The chain employs TRBV7-2 and TRBJ1-1, with a possible D match to TRBD1 (5 bases). The CDR3 spans 15 residues. The germline CDR1 and CDR2 sequences are SGHTA and FQGNSA. The V gene lost 7 bases and the J gene lost 0 bases, with 15 bases spanning the gap.

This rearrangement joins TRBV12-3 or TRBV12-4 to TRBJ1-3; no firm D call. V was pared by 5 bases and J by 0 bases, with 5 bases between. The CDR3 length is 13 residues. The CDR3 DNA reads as TGTGCCAGCAGTGTGATCTCTGGAAACACCATATATTTT. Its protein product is CASSVISGNTIYF.

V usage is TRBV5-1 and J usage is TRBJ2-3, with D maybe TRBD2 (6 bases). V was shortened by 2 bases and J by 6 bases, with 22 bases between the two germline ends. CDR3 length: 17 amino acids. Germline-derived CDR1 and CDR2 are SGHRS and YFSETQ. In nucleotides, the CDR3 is TGCGCCAGCAGCTTAGGGACGCTGGGGACCGGGACTGATACGCAGTATTTT. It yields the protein CASSLGTLGTGTDTQYF. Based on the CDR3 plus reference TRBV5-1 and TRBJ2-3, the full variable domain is KAGVTQTPRYLIKTRGQQVTLSCSPISGHRSVSWYQQTPGQGLQFLFEYFSETQRNKGNFPGRFSGRQFSNSRSEMNVSTLELGDSALYLCASSLGTLGTGTDTQYFGPGTRLTVL.

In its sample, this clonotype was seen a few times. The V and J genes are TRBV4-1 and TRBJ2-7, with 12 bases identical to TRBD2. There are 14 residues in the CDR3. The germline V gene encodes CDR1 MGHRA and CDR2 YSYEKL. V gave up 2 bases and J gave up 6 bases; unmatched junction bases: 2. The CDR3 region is CASSQTSGRSEQYF. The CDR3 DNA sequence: TGCGCCAGCAGCCAAACTAGCGGGAGGTCCGAGCAGTACTTC.

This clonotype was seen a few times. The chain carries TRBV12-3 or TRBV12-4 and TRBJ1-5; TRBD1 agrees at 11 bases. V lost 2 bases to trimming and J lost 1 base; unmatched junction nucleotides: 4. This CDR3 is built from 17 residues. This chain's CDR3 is CASSLKGQGASNQPQHF. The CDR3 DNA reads TGTGCCAGCAGTTTAAAAGGACAGGGGGCAAGCAATCAGCCCCAGCATTTT.

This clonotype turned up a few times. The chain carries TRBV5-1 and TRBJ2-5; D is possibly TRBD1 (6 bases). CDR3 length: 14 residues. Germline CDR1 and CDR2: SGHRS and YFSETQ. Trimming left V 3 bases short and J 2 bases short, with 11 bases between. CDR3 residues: CASSSDRQQETQYF. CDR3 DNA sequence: TGCGCCAGCAGCTCTGACAGGCAGCAAGAGACCCAGTACTTC.

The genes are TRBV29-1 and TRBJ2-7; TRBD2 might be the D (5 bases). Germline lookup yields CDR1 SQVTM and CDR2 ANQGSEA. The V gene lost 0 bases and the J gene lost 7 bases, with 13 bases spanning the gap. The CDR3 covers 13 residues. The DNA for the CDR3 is TGCAGCGTTGAAGATCGAGGGCCGGGGGAGCAGTACTTC. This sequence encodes CSVEDRGPGEQYF.

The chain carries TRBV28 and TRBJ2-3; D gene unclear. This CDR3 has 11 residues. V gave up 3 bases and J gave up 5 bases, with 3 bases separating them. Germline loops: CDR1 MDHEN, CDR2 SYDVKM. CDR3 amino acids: CASSFLDTQYF. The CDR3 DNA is TGTGCCAGCAGTTTTTTAGATACGCAGTATTTT.

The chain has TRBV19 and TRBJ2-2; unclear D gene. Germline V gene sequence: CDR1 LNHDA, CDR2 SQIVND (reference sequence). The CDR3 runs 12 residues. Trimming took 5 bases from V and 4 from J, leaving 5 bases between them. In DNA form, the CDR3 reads TGTGCCAGTAGTGATTCCACCGGGGAGCTGTTTTTT. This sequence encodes CASSDSTGELFF.

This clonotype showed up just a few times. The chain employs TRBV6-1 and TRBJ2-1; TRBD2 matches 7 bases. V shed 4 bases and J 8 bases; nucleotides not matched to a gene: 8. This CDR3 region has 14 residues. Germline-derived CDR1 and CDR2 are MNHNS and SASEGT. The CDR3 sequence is CASSVSRAGDEQFF. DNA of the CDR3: TGTGCCAGCAGTGTTTCTCGGGCGGGGGATGAGCAGTTCTTC.

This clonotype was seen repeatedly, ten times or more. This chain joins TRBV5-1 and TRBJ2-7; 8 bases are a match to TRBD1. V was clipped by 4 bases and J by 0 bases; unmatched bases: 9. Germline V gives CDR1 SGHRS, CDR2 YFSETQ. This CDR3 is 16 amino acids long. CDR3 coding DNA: TGCGCCAGCAGCCCCTGGGGACAGGCCCCCTCCTACGAGCAGTACTTC. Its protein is CASSPWGQAPSYEQYF.

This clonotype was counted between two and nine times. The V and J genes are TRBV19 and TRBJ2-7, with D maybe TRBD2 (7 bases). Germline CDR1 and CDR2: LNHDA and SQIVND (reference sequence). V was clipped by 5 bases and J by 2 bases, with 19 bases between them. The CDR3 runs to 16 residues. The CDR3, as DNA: TGTGCCAGTAGTGATAGGGGGGGTCAGCGGACCTACGAGCAGTACTTC. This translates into CASSDRGGQRTYEQYF.